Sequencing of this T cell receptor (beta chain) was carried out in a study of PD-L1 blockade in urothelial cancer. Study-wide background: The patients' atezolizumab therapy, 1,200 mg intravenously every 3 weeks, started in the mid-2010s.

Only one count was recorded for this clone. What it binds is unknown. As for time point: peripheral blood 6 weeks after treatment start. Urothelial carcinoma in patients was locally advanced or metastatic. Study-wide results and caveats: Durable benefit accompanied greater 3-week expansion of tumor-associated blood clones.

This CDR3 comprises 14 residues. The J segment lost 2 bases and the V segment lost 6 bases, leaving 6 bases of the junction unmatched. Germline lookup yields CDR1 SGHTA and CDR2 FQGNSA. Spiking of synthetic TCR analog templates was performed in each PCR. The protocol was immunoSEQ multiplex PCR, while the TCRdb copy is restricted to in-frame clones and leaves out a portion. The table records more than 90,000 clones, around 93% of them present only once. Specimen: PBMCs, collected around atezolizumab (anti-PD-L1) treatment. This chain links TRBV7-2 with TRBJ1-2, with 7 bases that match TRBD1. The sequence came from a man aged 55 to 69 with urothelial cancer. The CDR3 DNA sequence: TGTGCCAGCAGAACCGGACAGGACAACTATGGCTACACCTTC. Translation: CASRTGQDNYGYTF.